Each of the 2 T cell receptor beta chains below was sequenced from the same sample in a study of technical replicates of blood from several donors (dated by TCRdb to about 2017). The library came from the immunoSEQ multiplex PCR assay. What TCRdb holds here is the immuneACCESS table cut down to in-frame rearrangements. Part of the clones is not present; checked against another copy, under half of the missing clones reflect an unresolved V gene, and the others are unexplained. Recorded for this sample are some 77,000 clones; 86% of them occurred a single time. The ten largest clones add up to approximately 5% of the sample. Sequencing input: PBMCs. The receptors shown here come from a human donor in good health. Some clones in this sample may be carry-over from other donors' samples.

This chain joins TRBV6-5 and TRBJ1-2, with 12 bases that match TRBD1. The CDR3 is 16 amino acids. Unmatched junction bases numbered 6, after V lost 2 bases and J lost 5 bases. CDR1 MNHEY and CDR2 SVGAGI come from the germline V gene. The CDR3 is CASSYRDRGPGYGYTF. In DNA, the CDR3 is TGTGCCAGCAGTTACCGGGACAGGGGGCCGGGGTATGGCTACACCTTC.

The chain uses TRBV6-1 and TRBJ1-5; D is perhaps TRBD1 (6 bases). Trimming removed 1 base at V and 4 bases at J, with 11 bases between. This CDR3 has 15 amino acids. The germline CDR1 and CDR2 sequences are MNHNS and SASEGT. DNA for the CDR3: TGTGCCAGCAGTGAAGTAGCAGGGACAAATCAGCCCCAGCATTTT. It translates to CASSEVAGTNQPQHF.